This paragraph reports one TCR beta chain. The antigen is unknown. The data were taken from a study of neoadjuvant anti-PD-1 for oral cavity cancer. Overall study results and limits: Each response group had just a few patients in TCR analyses.

The method was immunoSEQ multiplex PCR; TCRdb's version includes in-frame clones alone and lacks a portion of them. This sample carries about 42,000 clones, 77% of them seen once, and the ten largest clones take approximately 4.8%. From germline, CDR1 is MNHEY and CDR2 SMNVEV (reference sequence). This CDR3 contains 15 residues. Trimming shortened V by 6 bases and J by 0 bases, and 12 bases separated the two germline ends. Time point: after neoadjuvant nivolumab, at surgical resection. Patients were newly diagnosed with stage II-IVA oral cavity squamous cell carcinoma without prior systemic or radiation treatment.

The sequenced sample was PBMCs, obtained after nivolumab (anti-PD-1) treatment. The J gene is TRBJ1-5, the V gene TRBV27, with D unclear. The receptor comes from a person aged 35-80 years with oral cavity squamous cell carcinoma. The CDR3 loop is CASSWTAYSNQPQHF. In DNA form, the CDR3 reads TGTGCCAGCAGCTGGACGGCATATAGCAATCAGCCCCAGCATTTT.